This T cell receptor (beta chain) originates from a study of blood T cell repertoires in COVID-19. Assay used: immunoSEQ multiplex PCR; TCRdb lists only in-frame clones, some missing. The sample yields 90,000 to 150,000 clones, around 90% seen once. V shed 6 bases, J shed 0 bases, and the junction held 3 bases outside the gene matches. This CDR3 comprises 14 residues. Germline CDR1 and CDR2: LGHDT and YNNKEL (reference sequence). The sequenced material came from peripheral blood. The source of this sequence is a human donor in a cohort sampled during active COVID-19. The V and J genes are TRBV3-1 (or the pseudogene TRBV3-2) and TRBJ1-1; 8 nucleotides line up with TRBD1. CDR3 residues: CASRADRVNTEAFF. The CDR3, as DNA: TGTGCCAGCAGAGCGGACAGGGTGAACACTGAAGCTTTCTTT.